Listed below are T cell receptor beta chains from one sample, sequenced in a study of T cells in Graves' hyperthyroidism and ophthalmopathy. TCRdb re-analysed the multiplex PCR reads in MiXCR, keeping a single row per CDR3 protein. The data contain hundreds of thousands of distinct CDR3 sequences, roughly 37% of them singletons. Specimen: blood. These receptors came from a man aged 18 to 30 with Graves' hyperthyroidism. Both conserved end residues are part of each CDR3. The order of the fields is clone size, D gene, J gene, V gene, CDR3 protein, CDR3 DNA. The D gene is left open where the match is weak. Where a row states a size, it is once, few, many or the class of an expanded clone; other rows omit it.

clone size: NA
D gene: TRBD2
J gene: TRBJ2-2
V gene: TRBV9
CDR3 protein: CASTGPGLAGAGELFF
CDR3 DNA: TGCGCCAGCACTGGGCCGGGACTAGCGGGAGCCGGGGAGCTGTTTTTT

clone size: NA
D gene: TRBD1
J gene: TRBJ2-2
V gene: TRBV5-1
CDR3 protein: CASSYGQGSRTGELFF
CDR3 DNA: TGCGCCAGCAGCTATGGACAGGGGTCTAGAACCGGGGAGCTGTTTTTT

clone size: NA
D gene: NA
J gene: TRBJ1-3
V gene: TRBV7-9
CDR3 protein: CASSEGEGAGNTIYF
CDR3 DNA: TGTGCCAGCAGCGAGGGGGAGGGAGCGGGAAACACCATATATTTT

clone size: NA
D gene: TRBD2
J gene: TRBJ2-2
V gene: TRBV2
CDR3 protein: CASAGLAGSTGELFF
CDR3 DNA: TGTGCCAGCGCTGGACTAGCGGGATCCACCGGGGAGCTGTTTTTT

clone size: NA
D gene: TRBD1
J gene: TRBJ2-4
V gene: TRBV29-1
CDR3 protein: CSVERQGGNIQYF
CDR3 DNA: TGCAGCGTTGAACGACAGGGTGGAAACATTCAGTACTTC

clone size: many
D gene: NA
J gene: TRBJ2-5
V gene: TRBV10-3
CDR3 protein: CAIWQGAGEETQYF
CDR3 DNA: TGTGCCATCTGGCAGGGCGCAGGGGAAGAGACCCAGTACTTC

clone size: many
D gene: NA
J gene: TRBJ1-5
V gene: TRBV7-9
CDR3 protein: CASSPSGNQPQHF
CDR3 DNA: TGTGCCAGCAGCCCGTCGGGCAATCAGCCCCAGCATTTT

clone size: NA
D gene: TRBD1
J gene: TRBJ2-7
V gene: TRBV5-6
CDR3 protein: CASSLVKAGQGSEQYF
CDR3 DNA: TGTGCCAGCAGCTTGGTAAAAGCGGGACAGGGTTCCGAGCAGTACTTC

clone size: NA
D gene: TRBD1
J gene: TRBJ2-2
V gene: TRBV7-9
CDR3 protein: CASRSPRTGLAGELFF
CDR3 DNA: TGTGCCAGCAGATCCCCACGGACAGGGTTGGCCGGGGAGCTGTTTTTT

clone size: NA
D gene: TRBD1
J gene: TRBJ2-7
V gene: TRBV5-1
CDR3 protein: CASSRDRDTYEQYF
CDR3 DNA: TGCGCCAGCAGCCGGGACAGGGACACCTACGAGCAGTACTTC

clone size: NA
D gene: TRBD1
J gene: TRBJ1-6
V gene: TRBV19
CDR3 protein: CASRAGTGGIENSPLHF
CDR3 DNA: TGTGCCAGTAGGGCCGGGACAGGGGGTATCGAAAATTCACCCCTCCACTTT

clone size: many
D gene: TRBD2
J gene: TRBJ2-7
V gene: TRBV20-1
CDR3 protein: CSAGLAAPYEQYF
CDR3 DNA: TGCAGTGCTGGACTAGCGGCGCCCTACGAGCAGTACTTC

clone size: NA
D gene: NA
J gene: TRBJ2-5
V gene: TRBV7-9
CDR3 protein: CASSPPRLGQETQYF
CDR3 DNA: TGTGCCAGCAGCCCACCTCGACTGGGCCAAGAGACCCAGTACTTC

clone size: few
D gene: NA
J gene: TRBJ2-2
V gene: TRBV7-3
CDR3 protein: CASSLLARNTGAGELFF
CDR3 DNA: TGTGCCAGCAGCTTATTGGCTCGTAACACGGGGGCCGGGGAGCTGTTTTTT

clone size: NA
D gene: NA
J gene: TRBJ2-5
V gene: TRBV7-2
CDR3 protein: CASSRDGGKETQYF
CDR3 DNA: TGTGCCAGCAGCCGGGACGGGGGCAAGGAGACCCAGTACTTC

clone size: NA
D gene: NA
J gene: TRBJ2-7
V gene: TRBV4-3
CDR3 protein: CASSPRLGNSYEQYF
CDR3 DNA: TGCGCCAGCAGCCCCCGCTTAGGGAACTCCTACGAGCAGTACTTC

clone size: NA
D gene: NA
J gene: TRBJ1-2
V gene: TRBV15
CDR3 protein: CATSTNHGGYTF
CDR3 DNA: TGTGCCACCAGCACAAACCACGGAGGCTACACCTTC

clone size: NA
D gene: NA
J gene: TRBJ1-1
V gene: TRBV9
CDR3 protein: CASSLDPTFNTEAFF
CDR3 DNA: TGTGCCAGCAGCTTAGACCCGACTTTTAACACTGAAGCTTTCTTT

clone size: few
D gene: NA
J gene: TRBJ2-2
V gene: TRBV5-1
CDR3 protein: CASSLALPTTGELFF
CDR3 DNA: TGCGCCAGCAGCTTGGCCTTACCAACAACCGGGGAGCTGTTTTTT

clone size: once
D gene: NA
J gene: TRBJ2-5
V gene: TRBV20-1
CDR3 protein: CSPETRGETQYF
CDR3 DNA: TGCAGTCCCGAGACTAGAGGGGAGACCCAGTACTTC

clone size: few
D gene: TRBD1
J gene: TRBJ1-1
V gene: TRBV7-2
CDR3 protein: CASSLDLLGQENTEAFF
CDR3 DNA: TGTGCCAGCAGCTTAGATTTACTCGGACAGGAGAACACTGAAGCTTTCTTT

clone size: many
D gene: NA
J gene: TRBJ2-2
V gene: TRBV7-9
CDR3 protein: CASSLKTGELFF
CDR3 DNA: TGTGCCAGCAGCTTGAAAACCGGGGAGCTGTTTTTT

clone size: many
D gene: NA
J gene: TRBJ1-5
V gene: TRBV29-1
CDR3 protein: CSVVTDNQPQHF
CDR3 DNA: TGCAGCGTTGTAACAGACAATCAGCCCCAGCATTTT

clone size: NA
D gene: NA
J gene: TRBJ2-5
V gene: TRBV7-9
CDR3 protein: CASSLGARAQYF
CDR3 DNA: TGTGCCAGCAGCTTGGGGGCACGTGCCCAGTACTTC

clone size: NA
D gene: NA
J gene: TRBJ1-3
V gene: TRBV6-4
CDR3 protein: CASSDPGQIGNTIYF
CDR3 DNA: TGTGCCAGCAGTGACCCGGGACAAATTGGAAACACCATATATTTT

clone size: many
D gene: NA
J gene: TRBJ1-2
V gene: TRBV7-9
CDR3 protein: CASSLARGGNYGYTF
CDR3 DNA: TGTGCCAGCAGCTTAGCGCGGGGGGGAAACTATGGCTACACCTTC

clone size: NA
D gene: NA
J gene: TRBJ2-7
V gene: TRBV7-8
CDR3 protein: CASSLLRLIRGKADEQYF
CDR3 DNA: TGTGCCAGCAGCTTACTACGCCTGATCAGAGGGAAAGCAGACGAGCAGTACTTC

clone size: many
D gene: TRBD1
J gene: TRBJ1-3
V gene: TRBV9
CDR3 protein: CASSGGQGASGNTIYF
CDR3 DNA: TGTGCCAGCAGCGGGGGACAGGGGGCTTCTGGAAACACCATATATTTT

clone size: few
D gene: NA
J gene: TRBJ2-6
V gene: TRBV19
CDR3 protein: CASSIVPQIRPTSGANVLTF
CDR3 DNA: TGTGCCAGTAGTATCGTCCCCCAAATAAGACCGACCTCTGGGGCCAACGTCCTGACTTTC

clone size: NA
D gene: TRBD1
J gene: TRBJ2-7
V gene: TRBV5-1
CDR3 protein: CASKQGDYEQYF
CDR3 DNA: TGCGCCAGCAAACAGGGGGATTACGAGCAGTACTTC

clone size: few
D gene: NA
J gene: TRBJ2-7
V gene: TRBV7-9
CDR3 protein: CASSPVEGSSYEQYF
CDR3 DNA: TGTGCCAGCAGCCCAGTAGAGGGAAGCTCCTACGAGCAGTACTTC

clone size: NA
D gene: TRBD1
J gene: TRBJ1-3
V gene: TRBV9
CDR3 protein: CASSGDRGIGGNTIYF
CDR3 DNA: TGTGCCAGCAGCGGTGACAGGGGGATAGGCGGAAACACCATATATTTT

clone size: many
D gene: NA
J gene: TRBJ2-7
V gene: TRBV7-2
CDR3 protein: CASSLGRGGYEQYF
CDR3 DNA: TGTGCCAGCAGCTTAGGACGGGGAGGCTACGAGCAGTACTTC

clone size: few
D gene: NA
J gene: TRBJ2-7
V gene: TRBV7-8
CDR3 protein: CASRQVGEGTYEQYF
CDR3 DNA: TGTGCCAGCAGGCAGGTGGGGGAAGGAACCTACGAGCAGTACTTC

clone size: NA
D gene: TRBD1
J gene: TRBJ2-7
V gene: TRBV10-3
CDR3 protein: CAISQGTGSYEQYF
CDR3 DNA: TGTGCCATCAGCCAAGGGACAGGCTCCTACGAGCAGTACTTC

clone size: many
D gene: NA
J gene: TRBJ1-5
V gene: TRBV4-1
CDR3 protein: CASSQDPSWGNQPQHF
CDR3 DNA: TGCGCCAGCAGCCAAGATCCCTCCTGGGGCAATCAGCCCCAGCATTTT

clone size: many
D gene: TRBD2
J gene: TRBJ2-5
V gene: TRBV2
CDR3 protein: CASGSPGLRQETQYF
CDR3 DNA: TGTGCCAGCGGATCTCCGGGACTACGACAAGAGACCCAGTACTTC

clone size: NA
D gene: NA
J gene: TRBJ2-1
V gene: TRBV2
CDR3 protein: CASSERISYNEQFF
CDR3 DNA: TGTGCCAGCAGTGAAAGAATATCCTACAATGAGCAGTTCTTC

clone size: few
D gene: NA
J gene: TRBJ2-7
V gene: TRBV27
CDR3 protein: CATQWGYEQYF
CDR3 DNA: TGTGCCACCCAGTGGGGGTACGAGCAGTACTTC

clone size: NA
D gene: NA
J gene: TRBJ1-2
V gene: TRBV11-2
CDR3 protein: CASSNRVDTEGYTF
CDR3 DNA: TGTGCCAGCAGCAATCGCGTAGACACGGAAGGCTACACCTTC

clone size: few
D gene: TRBD1
J gene: TRBJ2-5
V gene: TRBV20-1
CDR3 protein: CSAGAGTGWETQYF
CDR3 DNA: TGCAGTGCTGGCGCCGGGACAGGGTGGGAGACCCAGTACTTC

clone size: many
D gene: NA
J gene: TRBJ2-5
V gene: TRBV7-9
CDR3 protein: CASSARLVQETQYF
CDR3 DNA: TGTGCCAGCAGCGCGCGACTAGTACAAGAGACCCAGTACTTC

clone size: NA
D gene: TRBD2
J gene: TRBJ2-7
V gene: TRBV6-1
CDR3 protein: CATSQAGGYEQYF
CDR3 DNA: TGTGCCACCAGCCAAGCGGGGGGTTACGAGCAGTACTTC

clone size: once
D gene: NA
J gene: TRBJ1-5
V gene: TRBV2
CDR3 protein: CASSSLDGVYSNQPQHF
CDR3 DNA: TGTGCCAGCAGTTCTCTCGACGGGGTTTATAGCAATCAGCCCCAGCATTTT

clone size: NA
D gene: NA
J gene: TRBJ1-2
V gene: TRBV9
CDR3 protein: CASSVRGSSGGYTF
CDR3 DNA: TGTGCCAGCAGCGTAAGGGGGTCATCTGGAGGCTACACCTTC

clone size: many
D gene: NA
J gene: TRBJ1-2
V gene: TRBV19
CDR3 protein: CASWTAANYGYTF
CDR3 DNA: TGTGCCAGTTGGACAGCAGCTAACTATGGCTACACCTTC

clone size: NA
D gene: TRBD1
J gene: TRBJ2-7
V gene: TRBV6-5
CDR3 protein: CASSGGQVSSYEQYF
CDR3 DNA: TGTGCCAGCAGTGGGGGACAGGTCAGCTCCTACGAGCAGTACTTC

clone size: few
D gene: TRBD2
J gene: TRBJ2-7
V gene: TRBV7-2
CDR3 protein: CASSLDASGYYEQYF
CDR3 DNA: TGTGCCAGCAGCTTAGACGCTAGCGGGTACTACGAGCAGTACTTC

clone size: many
D gene: NA
J gene: TRBJ2-5
V gene: TRBV2
CDR3 protein: CARGPQETQYF
CDR3 DNA: TGTGCCAGAGGACCACAAGAGACCCAGTACTTC

clone size: NA
D gene: NA
J gene: TRBJ2-5
V gene: TRBV20-1
CDR3 protein: CSARGGRSGQETQYF
CDR3 DNA: TGCAGTGCTAGAGGGGGGAGGAGCGGACAGGAGACCCAGTACTTC

clone size: few
D gene: NA
J gene: TRBJ2-2
V gene: TRBV5-4
CDR3 protein: CASSLFLNTGELFF
CDR3 DNA: TGTGCCAGCAGTCTGTTCCTGAACACCGGGGAGCTGTTTTTT

clone size: many
D gene: NA
J gene: TRBJ1-5
V gene: TRBV19
CDR3 protein: CASSGAGSSPQHF
CDR3 DNA: TGTGCCAGTAGTGGGGCAGGGTCGTCGCCCCAGCATTTT

clone size: many
D gene: NA
J gene: TRBJ1-2
V gene: TRBV7-9
CDR3 protein: CASSPDQSYTF
CDR3 DNA: TGTGCCAGCAGCCCCGATCAAAGCTACACCTTC

clone size: NA
D gene: NA
J gene: TRBJ1-1
V gene: TRBV7-9
CDR3 protein: CASSLAWARKNTEAFF
CDR3 DNA: TGTGCCAGCAGCTTAGCCTGGGCCAGAAAGAACACTGAAGCTTTCTTT

clone size: once
D gene: NA
J gene: TRBJ1-5
V gene: TRBV9
CDR3 protein: CASSDRKGQQPQHF
CDR3 DNA: TGTGCCAGCAGCGATCGGAAGGGGCAACAGCCCCAGCATTTT